Sequencing of this T cell receptor beta chain was carried out in a study of T cell repertoires in cytomegalovirus infection. Study in general: TCR beta signatures that were public indicated CMV infection and matching HLA type. General study points: Based on cumulative public TCR beta family frequency, carriers of CMV plus the relevant HLA were identified. Ex vivo responses were dominated by HLA-C-restricted CMV-specific TCR beta clonotypes.

Concerning this clonotype: The antigen is unknown.

TCRdb processed the reads anew with MiXCR; each CDR3 protein has one entry. The sample holds 200,000 or so distinct CDR3 sequences, about 40% seen once. CDR1 SQVTM and CDR2 ANQGSEA come from the germline V gene. The CDR3 is 16 residues long. Trimming removed 6 bases from V and 3 bases from J; junction bases left unmatched: 10. The receptor was isolated from a human donor in good health (CMV status not recorded). Some clones in this sample may be carry-over from other donors' samples. Material: CD8+ T cells from cultured PBMCs, obtained from culture after CMV antigen stimulation. V usage is TRBV29-1 and J usage is TRBJ2-2, with TRBD2 matching over 10 bases. The CDR3 here is CSVKGTSAEHTGELFF. The CDR3 nucleotides read TGCAGCGTCAAGGGGACTAGCGCAGAGCACACCGGGGAGCTGTTTTTT.